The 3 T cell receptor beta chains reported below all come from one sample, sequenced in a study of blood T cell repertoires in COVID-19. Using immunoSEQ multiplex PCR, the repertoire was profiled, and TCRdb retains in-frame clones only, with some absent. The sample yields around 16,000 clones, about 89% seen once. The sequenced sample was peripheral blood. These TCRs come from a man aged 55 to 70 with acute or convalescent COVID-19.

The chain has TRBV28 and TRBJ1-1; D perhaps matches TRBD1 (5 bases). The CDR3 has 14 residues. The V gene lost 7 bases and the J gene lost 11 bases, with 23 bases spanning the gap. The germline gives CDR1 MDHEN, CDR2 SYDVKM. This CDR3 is CASIRQGGIPEAFF. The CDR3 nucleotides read TGTGCCAGCATTAGGCAGGGTGGGATCCCCGAGGCTTTCTTT.

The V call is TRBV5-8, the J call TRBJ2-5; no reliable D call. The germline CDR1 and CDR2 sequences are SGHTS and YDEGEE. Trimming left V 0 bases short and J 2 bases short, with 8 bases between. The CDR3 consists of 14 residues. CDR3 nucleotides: TGTGCCAGCAGCTTGGGCCGCGCTCAAGAGACCCAGTACTTC. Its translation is CASSLGRAQETQYF. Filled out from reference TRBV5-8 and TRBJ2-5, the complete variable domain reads EAGVTQSPTHLIKTRGQQATLRCSPISGHTSVYWYQQALGLGLQFLLWYDEGEERNRGNFPPRFSGRQFPNYSSELNVNALELEDSALYLCASSLGRAQETQYFGPGTRLLVL.

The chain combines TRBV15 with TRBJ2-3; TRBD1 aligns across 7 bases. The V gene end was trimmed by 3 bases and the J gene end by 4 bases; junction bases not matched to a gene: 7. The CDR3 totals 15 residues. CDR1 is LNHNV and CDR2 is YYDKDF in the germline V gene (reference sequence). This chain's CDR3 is CATSSTQGTADTQYF. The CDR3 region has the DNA TGTGCCACCAGCAGTACCCAAGGGACAGCAGATACGCAGTATTTT.